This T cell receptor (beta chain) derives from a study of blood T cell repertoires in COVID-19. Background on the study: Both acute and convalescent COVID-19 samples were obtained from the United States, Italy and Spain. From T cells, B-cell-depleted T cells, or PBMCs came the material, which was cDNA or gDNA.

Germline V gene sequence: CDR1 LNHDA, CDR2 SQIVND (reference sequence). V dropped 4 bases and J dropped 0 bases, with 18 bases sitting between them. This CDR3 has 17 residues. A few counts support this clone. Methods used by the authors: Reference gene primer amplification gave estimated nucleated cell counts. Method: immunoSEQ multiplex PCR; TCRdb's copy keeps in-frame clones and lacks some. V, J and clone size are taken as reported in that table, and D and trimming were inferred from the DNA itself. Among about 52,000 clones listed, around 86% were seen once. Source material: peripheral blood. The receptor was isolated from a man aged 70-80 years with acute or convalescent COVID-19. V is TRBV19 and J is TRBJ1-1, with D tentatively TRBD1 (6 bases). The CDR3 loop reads CASSTPRRGVLNTEAFF. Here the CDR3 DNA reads TGTGCCAGTAGTACCCCACGCAGGGGTGTATTGAACACTGAAGCTTTCTTT. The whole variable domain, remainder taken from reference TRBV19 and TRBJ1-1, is DGGITQSPKYLFRKEGQNVTLSCEQNLNHDAMYWYRQDPGQGLRLIYYSQIVNDFQKGDIAEGYSVSREKKESFPLTVTSAQKNPTAFYLCASSTPRRGVLNTEAFFGQGTRLTVV.